This entry features one T cell receptor beta chain sequence. The antigen is not known. These data originate in a study of blood T cells in healthy people across ages. Isolation per sample recovered at least 7 million PBMCs. The authors ran a second PCR of roughly 6 to 12 cycles using a sample-barcoded 5' primer and a J-beta primer mix. From the 5' RACE reads, TCRdb called clonotypes with MiXCR, one entry per CDR3 protein. The data contain hundreds of thousands of distinct CDR3 sequences, 58% of them singletons. Germline lookup yields CDR1 SGHRS and CDR2 YFSETQ. CDR3 length equals 14 residues. The ends were cut back, 5 bases at V and 8 bases at J, with 17 bases in the middle. Study findings and constraints: Unsorted PBMCs ruled out conclusive naive versus antigen-experienced comparison.

The material sequenced was blood. This chain uses TRBV5-1 with TRBJ2-1, with D possibly TRBD2 on 7 matching bases. The source is a man aged 25-40 years in good health. For the CDR3, the DNA is TGCGCCAGCAGGTCGGGGGGCGGTTTGGATGAGCAGTTCTTC. It specifies CASRSGGGLDEQFF. The full variable domain, its missing parts supplied by reference TRBV5-1 and TRBJ2-1, is KAGVTQTPRYLIKTRGQQVTLSCSPISGHRSVSWYQQTPGQGLQFLFEYFSETQRNKGNFPGRFSGRQFSNSRSEMNVSTLELGDSALYLCASRSGGGLDEQFFGPGTRLTVL.